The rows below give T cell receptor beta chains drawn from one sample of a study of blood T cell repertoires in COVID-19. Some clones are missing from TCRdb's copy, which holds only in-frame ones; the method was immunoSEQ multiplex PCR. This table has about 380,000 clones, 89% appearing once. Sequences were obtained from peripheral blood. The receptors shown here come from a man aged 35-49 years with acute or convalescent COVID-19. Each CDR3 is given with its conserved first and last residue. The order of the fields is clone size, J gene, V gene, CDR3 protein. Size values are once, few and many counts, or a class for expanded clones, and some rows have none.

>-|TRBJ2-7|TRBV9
CASSVIGGQGIYEQYF
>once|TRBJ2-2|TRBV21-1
CASSLTGVDDTRARLNTGELFF
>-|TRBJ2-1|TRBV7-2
CASRLVGTSGDNEQFF
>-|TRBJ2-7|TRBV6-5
CASSYSGTSYEQYF
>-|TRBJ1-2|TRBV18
CASSPPGSLAGYGYTF
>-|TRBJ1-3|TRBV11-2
CASSSAGGEFSGNTIYF
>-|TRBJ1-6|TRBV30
CAWSNGLSYNSPLHF
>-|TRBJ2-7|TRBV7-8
CASSPRTSGAYEQYF
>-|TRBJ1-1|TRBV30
CAWSVSTEAFF
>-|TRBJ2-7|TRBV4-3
CASSQDYSGGYEQYF
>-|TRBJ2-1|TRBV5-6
CASSSMGQGSYNEQFF
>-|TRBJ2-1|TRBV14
CASSHRGRHRAYEQFF
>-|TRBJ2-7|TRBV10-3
CATHSGTGKFEQYF
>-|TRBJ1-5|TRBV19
CASSIPLTGPNQPQHF
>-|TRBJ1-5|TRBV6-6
CASIPGNSNQPQHF
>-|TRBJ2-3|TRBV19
CASSLAGTDTQYF
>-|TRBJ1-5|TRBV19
CASSISGGLSDQPQHF
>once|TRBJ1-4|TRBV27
CASRRYRDIEEKLFF
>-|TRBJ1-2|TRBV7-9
CASSLTREALYGYTF
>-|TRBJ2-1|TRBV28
CATVGLAGGVYNEQFF
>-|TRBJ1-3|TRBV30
CAWTGDVFPGNTIYF
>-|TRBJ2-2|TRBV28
CASSSLAGSTMNTGELFF
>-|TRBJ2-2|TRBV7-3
CASSLGTGLGTGELFF
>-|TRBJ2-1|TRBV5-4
CASSLEPGGNEQFF
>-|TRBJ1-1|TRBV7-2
CASSSSVNTEAFF
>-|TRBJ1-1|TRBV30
CAWLLQGEAFF
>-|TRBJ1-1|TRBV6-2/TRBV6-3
CASSYLGAQTEAFF
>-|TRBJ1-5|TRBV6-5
CASSYGQGQPQHF
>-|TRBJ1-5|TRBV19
CASSLQGGQPQHF
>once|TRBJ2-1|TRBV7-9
CASSLGWSSGLYNEQFF
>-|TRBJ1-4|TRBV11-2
CASSPGPTNEKLFF
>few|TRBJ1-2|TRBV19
CASSKDTQNHYGYTF
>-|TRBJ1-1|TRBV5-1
CASSWGTGGMDTEAFF
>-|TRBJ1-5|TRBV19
CASSWQGIRSNQPQHF
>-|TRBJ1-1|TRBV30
CAWSEGQAWTSEAFF
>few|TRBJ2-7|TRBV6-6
CASREFGTGGEQYF
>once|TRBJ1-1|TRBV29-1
CSVPRGPEAFF
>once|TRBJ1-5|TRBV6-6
CASSDRGATQPQHF
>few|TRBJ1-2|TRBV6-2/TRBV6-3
CASSPQGFGYTF
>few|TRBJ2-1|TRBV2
CASSGGAYNEQFF
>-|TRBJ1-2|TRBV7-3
CASSSGTGGNYGYTF
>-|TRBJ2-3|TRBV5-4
CASSWGADTQYF
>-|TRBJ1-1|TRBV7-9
CASSLAQGRYTEAFF
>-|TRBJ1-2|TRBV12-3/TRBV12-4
CASSLRTDYGYTF
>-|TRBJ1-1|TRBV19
CASSLSWTKNTEAFF
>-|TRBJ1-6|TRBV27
CATSLTGGSPLHF
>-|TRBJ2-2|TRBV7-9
CASSLSGAGTGELFF